This is a list of T cell receptor beta chains from one sample in a study of blood T cell repertoires in COVID-19. Generated by immunoSEQ multiplex PCR, the TCRdb table keeps only in-frame clones and is missing some. The repertoire holds approximately 150,000 clones, with over 80% as singletons. Specimen: PBMCs or T cells enriched from blood (not recorded which). These receptors were collected from a man aged 65 to 79 who had been exposed to COVID-19. CDR3s include the opening cysteine and the closing phenylalanine or tryptophan.

v_gene,j_gene,CDR3aa
TRBV18,TRBJ1-6,CASSPGQYNSPLHF
TRBV2,TRBJ1-1,CASSELSRYTEAFF
TRBV5-1,TRBJ1-5,CASRKTDNSNQPQHF
TRBV7-6,TRBJ1-3,CASSLASEHGNTIYF
TRBV7-8,TRBJ2-3,CASSLKQDTQYF
TRBV7-7,TRBJ2-5,CASSLGGLGGETQYF
TRBV6-2/TRBV6-3,TRBJ2-3,CASSRSGGSDTQYF
TRBV7-2,TRBJ2-7,CASSFYRMYEQYF
TRBV5-8,TRBJ2-7,CASSLGQGRNNEQYF
TRBV19,TRBJ1-5,CASSDSFSGHYSNQPQHF
TRBV13,TRBJ1-3,CASSYRGSGNTIYF
TRBV5-4,TRBJ1-1,CASSLRQGNTEAFF
TRBV11-2,TRBJ2-2,CASSLEGAASTRELFF
TRBV7-8,TRBJ2-3,CASSFSSTSGRIGTDTQYF
TRBV9,TRBJ1-6,CASSSLLAAPLHF
TRBV5-1,TRBJ2-7,CASSLAGQGAGDEQYF
TRBV19,TRBJ1-3,CASNPTMGNTIYF
TRBV28,TRBJ1-6,CASKLTGETNSPLHF
TRBV28,TRBJ2-4,CASIPAGGRNIQYF
TRBV5-1,TRBJ1-2,CASSAGTGGGIGYTF
TRBV2,TRBJ1-5,CASSGPGYSNQPQHF
TRBV4-3,TRBJ2-1,CASSQEVDNEQFF
TRBV5-6,TRBJ1-6,CASSLRLNLRGSPLHF
TRBV19,TRBJ2-1,CASSRTGGNEQFF
TRBV28,TRBJ2-4,CASSFGSGLAKNIQYF
TRBV19,TRBJ1-4,CASSTGPGRTEKLFF
TRBV19,TRBJ1-2,CASGTAGITNYGYTF
TRBV5-1,TRBJ2-7,CASSPTGYHEQYF